This T cell receptor (beta chain) was captured in a study of radiation and T cells in renal cell carcinoma. The V gene end was trimmed by 4 bases and the J gene end by 12 bases; junction bases not matched to a gene: 27. Per germline, CDR1 SGHTA and CDR2 FQGNSA. The CDR3 spans 19 residues. Time point of the sample: baseline pretreatment blood. Treatment denoted: 15 Gy SBRT to primary tumor, nephrectomy 4 weeks later. Blood was sampled at baseline, 2 weeks and 4 weeks after SBRT. A note on this clone: What it binds is not known.

Findings and caveats of the study: Top tumor clonotypes rose in blood 2 weeks post-radiation, then contracted. Baseline intratumoral clonotype presence is unknown without pretreatment biopsies.

Libraries were prepared by immunoSEQ multiplex PCR; TCRdb keeps only in-frame clonotypes and omits some of them. The sample contains 50,000 to 75,000 clones, over 70% of which appear only once. This TCR was sampled from a man aged 60-69 years with renal cell carcinoma. The gene calls are TRBV7-2 and TRBJ2-3; 8 bases are shared with TRBD2. The source was blood, collected from a patient whose treatment included radiotherapy and nephrectomy. DNA of the CDR3: TGTGCCAGCAGCTCAGCGAGCCTCTATGGGACTAGTCGGGGGACACAACAGTATTTT. Translated: CASSSASLYGTSRGTQQYF.